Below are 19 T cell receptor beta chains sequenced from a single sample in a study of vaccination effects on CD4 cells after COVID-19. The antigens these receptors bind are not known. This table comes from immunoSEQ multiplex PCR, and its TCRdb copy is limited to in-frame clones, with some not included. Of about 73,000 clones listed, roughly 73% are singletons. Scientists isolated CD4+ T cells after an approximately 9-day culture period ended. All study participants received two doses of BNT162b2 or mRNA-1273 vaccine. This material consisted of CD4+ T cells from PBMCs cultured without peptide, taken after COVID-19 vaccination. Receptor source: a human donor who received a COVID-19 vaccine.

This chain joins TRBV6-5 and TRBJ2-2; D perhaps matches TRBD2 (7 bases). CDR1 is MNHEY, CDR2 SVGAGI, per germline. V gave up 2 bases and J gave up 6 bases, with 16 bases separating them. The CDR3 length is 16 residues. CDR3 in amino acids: CASSYIGRGGAGELFF. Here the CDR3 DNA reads TGTGCCAGCAGTTACATAGGCAGGGGAGGGGCCGGGGAGCTGTTTTTT.

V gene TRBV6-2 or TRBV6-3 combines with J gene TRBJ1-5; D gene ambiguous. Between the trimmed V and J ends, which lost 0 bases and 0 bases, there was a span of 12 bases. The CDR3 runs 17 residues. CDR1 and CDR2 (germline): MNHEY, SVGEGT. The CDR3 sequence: CASSYSLSTYSNQPQHF. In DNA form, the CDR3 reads TGTGCCAGCAGTTACTCTTTGTCCACTTATAGCAATCAGCCCCAGCATTTT.

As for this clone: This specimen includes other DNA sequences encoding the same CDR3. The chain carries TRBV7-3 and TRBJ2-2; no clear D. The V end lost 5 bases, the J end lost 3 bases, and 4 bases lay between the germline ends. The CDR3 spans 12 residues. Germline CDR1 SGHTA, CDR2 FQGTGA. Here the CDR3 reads CASSPDTGELFF. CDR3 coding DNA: TGTGCCAGCAGCCCGGACACCGGGGAGCTGTTTTTT.

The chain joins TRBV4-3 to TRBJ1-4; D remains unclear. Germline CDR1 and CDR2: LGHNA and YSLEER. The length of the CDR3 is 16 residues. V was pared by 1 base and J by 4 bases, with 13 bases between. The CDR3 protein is CASSQGGGGDNEKLFF. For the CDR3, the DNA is TGCGCCAGCAGCCAAGGGGGTGGCGGAGATAATGAAAAACTGTTTTTT.

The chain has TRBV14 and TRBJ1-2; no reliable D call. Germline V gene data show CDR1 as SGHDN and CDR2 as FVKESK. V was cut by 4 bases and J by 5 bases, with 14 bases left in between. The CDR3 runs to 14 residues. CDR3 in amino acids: CASSRALLTYGYTF. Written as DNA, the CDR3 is TGTGCCAGCAGCCGGGCCTTACTTACTTATGGCTACACCTTC.

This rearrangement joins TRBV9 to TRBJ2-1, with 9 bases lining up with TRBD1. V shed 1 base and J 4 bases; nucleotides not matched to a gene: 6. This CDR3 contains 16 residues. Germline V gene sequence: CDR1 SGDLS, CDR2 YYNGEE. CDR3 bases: TGTGCCAGCAGCGTACGTTCTGGACAGGGGTACAATGAGCAGTTCTTC. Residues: CASSVRSGQGYNEQFF.

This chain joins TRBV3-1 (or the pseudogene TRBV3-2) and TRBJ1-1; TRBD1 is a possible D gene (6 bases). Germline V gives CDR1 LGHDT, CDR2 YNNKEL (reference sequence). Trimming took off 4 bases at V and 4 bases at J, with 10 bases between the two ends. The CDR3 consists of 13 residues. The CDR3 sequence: CASSLGGGTEAFF. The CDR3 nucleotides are TGTGCCAGCAGCCTAGGGGGGGGCACTGAAGCTTTCTTT.

CDR3: CASSEADGYGYTF. The DNA of the CDR3 is TGTGCCAGCAGTGAAGCGGACGGTTATGGCTACACCTTC. This chain uses TRBV2 with TRBJ1-2; D call uncertain. Germline V CDR1 and CDR2: SNHLY, FYNNEI. Trimming stripped 0 bases from V and 5 bases from J, with 7 bases between. This CDR3 comprises 13 residues.

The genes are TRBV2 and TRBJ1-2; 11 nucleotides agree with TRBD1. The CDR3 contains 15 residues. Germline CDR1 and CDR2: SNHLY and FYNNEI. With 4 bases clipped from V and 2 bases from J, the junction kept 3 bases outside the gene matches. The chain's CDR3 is CASSVGQGGNYGYTF. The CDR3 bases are TGTGCCAGCAGTGTGGGACAGGGGGGCAACTATGGCTACACCTTC.

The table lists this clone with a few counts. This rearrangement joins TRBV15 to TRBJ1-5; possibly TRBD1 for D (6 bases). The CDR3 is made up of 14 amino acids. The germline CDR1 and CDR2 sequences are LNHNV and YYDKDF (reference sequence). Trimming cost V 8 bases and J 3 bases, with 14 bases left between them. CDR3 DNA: TGTGCCACCGGGGAGGACAGTAACAATCAGCCCCAGCATTTT. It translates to CATGEDSNNQPQHF.

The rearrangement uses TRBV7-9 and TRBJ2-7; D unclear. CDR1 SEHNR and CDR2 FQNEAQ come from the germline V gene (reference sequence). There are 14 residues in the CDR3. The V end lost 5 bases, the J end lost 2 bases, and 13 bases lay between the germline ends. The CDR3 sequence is CASSPRADPYEQYV. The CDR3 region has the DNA TGTGCCAGCAGCCCACGGGCGGATCCCTACGAGCAGTACGTC.

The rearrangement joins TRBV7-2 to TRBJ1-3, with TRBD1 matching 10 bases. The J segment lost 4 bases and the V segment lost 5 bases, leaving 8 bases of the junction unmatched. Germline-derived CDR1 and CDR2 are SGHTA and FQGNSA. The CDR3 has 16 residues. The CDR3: CASSPSTGGAGNTIYF. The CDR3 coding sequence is TGTGCCAGCAGCCCATCGACAGGGGGCGCAGGAAACACCATATATTTT.

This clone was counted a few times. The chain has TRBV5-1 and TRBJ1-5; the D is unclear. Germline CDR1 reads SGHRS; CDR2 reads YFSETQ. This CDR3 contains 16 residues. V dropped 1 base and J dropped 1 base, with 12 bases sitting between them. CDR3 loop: CASSLSPSESNQPQHF. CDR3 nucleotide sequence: TGCGCCAGCAGCTTGTCACCTTCCGAGAGCAATCAGCCCCAGCATTTT.

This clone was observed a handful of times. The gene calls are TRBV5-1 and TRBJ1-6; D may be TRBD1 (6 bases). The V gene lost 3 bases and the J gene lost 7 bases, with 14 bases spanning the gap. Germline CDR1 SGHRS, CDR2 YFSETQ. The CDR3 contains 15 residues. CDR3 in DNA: TGCGCCAGCAGCTGGGAACGGGGGCGCAATTCACCCCTCCACTTT. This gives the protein CASSWERGRNSPLHF.

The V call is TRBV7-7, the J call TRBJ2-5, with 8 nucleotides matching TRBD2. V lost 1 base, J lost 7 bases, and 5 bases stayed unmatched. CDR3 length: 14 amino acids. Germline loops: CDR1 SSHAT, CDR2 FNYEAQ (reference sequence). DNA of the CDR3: TGTGCCAGCAGCTTAGGGACTAGCTCAGGGACCCAGTACTTC. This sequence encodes CASSLGTSSGTQYF.

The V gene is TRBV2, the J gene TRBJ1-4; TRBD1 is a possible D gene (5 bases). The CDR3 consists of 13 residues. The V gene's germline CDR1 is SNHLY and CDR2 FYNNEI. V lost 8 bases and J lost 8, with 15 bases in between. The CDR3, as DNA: TGTGCCAGCTCGGGGCGGCCAGGGGAAAAACTGTTTTTT. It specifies CASSGRPGEKLFF. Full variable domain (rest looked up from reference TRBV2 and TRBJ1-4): EPEVTQTPSHQVTQMGQEVILRCVPISNHLYFYWYRQILGQKVEFLVSFYNNEISEKSEIFDDQFSVERPDGSNFTLKIRSTKLEDSAMYFCASSGRPGEKLFFGSGTQLSVL.

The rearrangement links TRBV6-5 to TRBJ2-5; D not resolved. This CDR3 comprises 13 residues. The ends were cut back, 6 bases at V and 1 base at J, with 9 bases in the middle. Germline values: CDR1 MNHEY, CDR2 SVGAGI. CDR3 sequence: CASRLAGQETQYF. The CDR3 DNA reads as TGTGCCAGCAGATTGGCCGGCCAAGAGACCCAGTACTTC.

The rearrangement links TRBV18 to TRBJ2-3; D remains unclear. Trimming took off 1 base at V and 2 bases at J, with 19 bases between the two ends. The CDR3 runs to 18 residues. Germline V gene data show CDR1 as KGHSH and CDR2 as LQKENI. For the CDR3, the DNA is TGTGCCAGCTCACCACGGGCCCAGACGTCGATGACCACAGATACGCAGTATTTT. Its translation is CASSPRAQTSMTTDTQYF.

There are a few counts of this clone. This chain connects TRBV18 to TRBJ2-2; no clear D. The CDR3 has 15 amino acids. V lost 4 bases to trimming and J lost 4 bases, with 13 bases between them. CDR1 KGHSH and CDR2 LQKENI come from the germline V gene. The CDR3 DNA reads TGTGCCAGCTCACGTCAGGACGTTAGCACCGGGGAGCTGTTTTTT. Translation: CASSRQDVSTGELFF.